A single sample is the source of the 10 T cell receptor beta chains below, sequenced in a study of kidney transplant recipient with SARS-CoV-2 infection (dated by TCRdb to the early 2020s). The instrument given in TCRdb is Illumina MiSeq. Clones were called with MiXCR by TCRdb after fastp trimmed the public reads at Q25, and only in-frame beta chains were retained. Rows with one shared CDR3 protein collapse into an entry with the most common genes and DNA. The sample has approximately 250,000 distinct CDR3 sequences on record, about 28% of them singletons. 7% to 8% of the sample is taken by the ten largest. The time point label, as the study defines it: pre-pandemic baseline sample and day 111 after first positive SARS-CoV-2 test. This material consisted of a blood sample, taken at baseline and on roughly day 110 from a kidney transplant recipient. The source of these receptors is a male patient aged 30 to 39 who had COVID-19 and was a kidney transplant recipient. Some T cells may derive from the graft donor when a transplant has been performed.

This clonotype has at least ten counts. The chain combines TRBV6-5 with TRBJ1-2; TRBD1 might be the D (5 bases). Germline CDR1 reads MNHEY; CDR2 reads SVGAGI. The V and J ends lost 5 bases and 4 bases respectively, with 23 bases between them. The CDR3 contains 17 residues. CDR3 region: CASSVLGECRKTYGYTF. Here the CDR3 DNA reads TGTGCCAGCAGTGTTTTGGGGGAATGTAGAAAGACCTATGGCTACACCTTC.

Concerning this clonotype itself: A much bigger clone sits one base away, suggesting this may be a read error. This chain connects TRBV13 to TRBJ2-1, with TRBD2 matching over 8 bases. CDR3 length equals 15 residues. Germline loops: CDR1 PRHDT, CDR2 FYEKMQ (reference sequence). CDR3 DNA sequence: TGTGCCAGCAGCTACGGAGCGGGAGTGGGGGTAGAGCAGCTCTTC. It yields the protein CASSYGAGVGVEQLF. Full variable domain (rest looked up from reference TRBV13 and TRBJ2-1): AAGVIQSPRHLIKEKRETATLKCYPIPRHDTVYWYQQGPGQDPQFLISFYEKMQSDKGSIPDRFSAQQFSDYHSELNMSSLELGDSALYFCASSYGAGVGVEQLFGPGTRLTVL.

This clonotype was seen repeatedly, ten times or more. The J gene is TRBJ2-7, the V gene TRBV6-6; D may be TRBD1 or TRBD2 (5 bases each). Trimming pared 8 bases from V and 1 base from J, leaving 18 bases between. The CDR3 is made up of 15 amino acids. Germline loops: CDR1 MNHNY, CDR2 SVGAGI (reference sequence). CDR3 nucleotides: TGTGCCAGCGGGGCTCATAGGGACGGATCCTACGAGCAGTACTTC. As protein: CASGAHRDGSYEQYF.

In the case of this clonotype: A much larger clone lies one base from this, so it may be a read error. The chain carries TRBV6-4 and TRBJ1-2; D is ambiguous. The CDR3 is 17 residues long. The V gene lost 5 bases and the J gene lost 4 bases, with 23 bases spanning the gap. CDR1 is MRHNA and CDR2 is SNTAGT in the germline V gene. The CDR3 coding sequence is TGTGCCAGCAGTAGGAAGCGCTTACACGGAAAGACCTATGGCTACACCTTC. Translation gives CASSRKRLHGKTYGYTF.

Remarks on this clonotype: This may stem from a read error, because a much larger clone lies one nucleotide away. This sequence joins TRBV6-5 and TRBJ2-7; the match to TRBD1 covers 9 bases. Germline values: CDR1 MNHEY, CDR2 SVGAGI. The J segment lost 9 bases and the V segment lost 5 bases, leaving 14 bases of the junction unmatched. The CDR3 has 15 amino acids. CDR3 sequence (DNA): TGTGCCAGCAGTGCCCAAGCCGGGACAGGGTCCGTGCAGTACTTC. Its protein is CASSAQAGTGSVQYF.

Concerning this clonotype: A much larger clonotype is one base distant, so this may be a read error. This chain connects TRBV6-5 to TRBJ2-2; TRBD2 agrees at 7 bases. CDR1 and CDR2 (germline): MNHEY, SVGAGI. The CDR3 runs 13 residues. CDR3 bases: TGTGCCAGCAGTGCCCTTCGTGGGGGGGAGCTGTCTTTT. It translates to CASSALRGGELSF.

This clonotype was counted ten times or more. The chain carries TRBV5-3 and TRBJ1-2; D is undetermined. TRBV5-3 is an ORF, with its function uncertain. There are 16 residues in the CDR3. Trimming removed 7 bases from V and 4 bases from J, with 23 bases in between. The CDR3 coding sequence is TGTGCCAGAGTACTGCGAGTGGTGAGAAAGACCTATGGCTACACCTTC. It yields the protein CARVLRVVRKTYGYTF.

This clonotype was counted many times. V usage is TRBV2 and J usage is TRBJ2-7, with TRBD1 matching 11 bases. CDR1 and CDR2 (germline): SNHLY, FYNNEI. J gave up 2 bases and V 6 bases, and 3 bases lay outside the gene matches. The length of the CDR3 is 14 residues. The CDR3 nucleotides read TGTGCCAGCAGCCGGGACAGGGGGACCTACGAGCAGTACTTC. Translating it yields CASSRDRGTYEQYF.

A remark on this clonotype: Being one base from a much bigger clone, this may be a read error. V is TRBV7-9 and J is TRBJ2-2; tentative D call: TRBD2 (6 bases). This CDR3 is 15 amino acids long. The germline V gene encodes CDR1 SEHNR and CDR2 FQNEAQ (reference sequence). CDR3 sequence reads: CASSLGQANTGGLFF. CDR3 coding DNA: TGTGCCAGCAGCTTAGGGCAGGCGAACACCGGGGGGCTGTTTTTT.

The sample holds many counts of this clonotype. V and J are TRBV7-3 and TRBJ2-1; 7 bases map to TRBD2. The germline V gene has CDR1 SGHTA and CDR2 FQGTGA. The V gene end was trimmed by 4 bases and the J gene end by 5 bases; junction bases not matched to a gene: 8. The CDR3 is 15 amino acids. CDR3 sequence reads: CASSSTSAGNNEQFF. The CDR3 bases are TGTGCCAGCAGCTCCACTAGCGCAGGTAACAATGAGCAGTTCTTC. Using reference TRBV7-3 and TRBJ2-1 for the parts outside the CDR3, the full variable domain is GAGVSQTPSNKVTEKGKYVELRCDPISGHTALYWYRQSLGQGPEFLIYFQGTGAADDSGLPNDRFFAVRPEGSVSTLKIQRTERGDSAVYLCASSSTSAGNNEQFFGPGTRLTVL.